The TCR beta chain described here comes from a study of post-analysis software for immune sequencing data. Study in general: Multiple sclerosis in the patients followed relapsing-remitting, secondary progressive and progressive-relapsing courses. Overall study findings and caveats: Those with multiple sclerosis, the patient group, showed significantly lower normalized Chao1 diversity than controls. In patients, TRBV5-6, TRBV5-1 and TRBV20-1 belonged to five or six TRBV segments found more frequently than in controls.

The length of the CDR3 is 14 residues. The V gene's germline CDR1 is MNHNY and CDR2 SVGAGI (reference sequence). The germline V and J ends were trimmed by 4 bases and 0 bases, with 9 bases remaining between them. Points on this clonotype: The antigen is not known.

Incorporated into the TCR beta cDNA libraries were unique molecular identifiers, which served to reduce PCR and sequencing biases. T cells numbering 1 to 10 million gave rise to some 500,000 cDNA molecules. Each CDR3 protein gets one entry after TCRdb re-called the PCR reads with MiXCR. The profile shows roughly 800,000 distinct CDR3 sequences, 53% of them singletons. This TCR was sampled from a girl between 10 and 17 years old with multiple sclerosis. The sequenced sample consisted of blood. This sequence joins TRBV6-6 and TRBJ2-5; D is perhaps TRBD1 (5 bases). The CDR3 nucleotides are TGTGCCAGCAGTTTCCCAGGGTACCAAGAGACCCAGTACTTC. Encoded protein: CASSFPGYQETQYF.